This T cell receptor (beta chain) came from a study of cytomegalovirus exposure and HLA in healthy donors. As for this clone: It is unclear where the CDR3 begins or ends on the DNA, so no DNA is shown, and the CDR3 is as TCRdb lists it.

The CDR3 is made up of 14 amino acids, end residues included. CDR1 SNHLY and CDR2 FYNNEI come from the germline V gene. PCR primers comprised 60 Vbeta and 13 Jbeta primers. Clones were sequenced by immunoSEQ multiplex PCR, and TCRdb holds only the in-frame ones, with some missing. The sample includes tens of thousands of clones. V and J are TRBV2 and TRBJ1-3. The origin of this receptor is an older woman in good health and CMV-seronegative. Sequenced material: PBMCs. The CDR3 loop is CASSSSGFGNTTYF.